This is a list of T cell receptor beta chains from one sample in a study of T cells in Graves' hyperthyroidism and ophthalmopathy. TCRdb reprocessed the multiplex PCR reads via MiXCR and lists one record per CDR3 protein. The sample includes nearly 600,000 distinct CDR3 sequences, 13% to 15% of them seen just once. Sample: blood. The receptor source for this set is a woman younger than 30 with Graves' ophthalmopathy. Both conserved end residues are part of each CDR3. Each record gives: clone size, D gene, J gene, V gene, CDR3 protein, CDR3 DNA. D genes are given only for firm matches. Clone sizes are given selectively: once, few, many, or a class where the clone is expanded.

>many|.|TRBJ1-1|TRBV20-1
CSARDHRANTEAFF
TGCAGTGCTAGAGATCACAGGGCGAACACTGAAGCTTTCTTT
>many|TRBD2|TRBJ2-3|TRBV5-6
CASSPGPGGIGDTQYF
TGTGCCAGCAGCCCCGGGCCGGGGGGGATAGGAGATACGCAGTATTTT
>many|TRBD2|TRBJ2-7|TRBV9
CASSVGLAGVYEQYF
TGTGCCAGCAGCGTGGGACTAGCGGGAGTTTACGAGCAGTACTTC
>.|TRBD2|TRBJ2-1|TRBV9
CASSVVNPVAGGGEQFF
TGTGCCAGCAGCGTAGTCAATCCGGTCGCGGGGGGTGGTGAGCAGTTCTTC
>.|TRBD2|TRBJ2-3|TRBV4-1
CASSLQAGTSGTLTPETQYF
TGCGCCAGCAGCCTTCAAGCCGGGACTAGCGGGACGCTTACTCCAGAGACGCAGTATTTT
>many|.|TRBJ1-1|TRBV7-2
CASREPGRGPEAFF
TGTGCCAGCAGGGAACCGGGACGGGGCCCTGAAGCTTTCTTT
>many|TRBD1|TRBJ1-2|TRBV9
CASSAGQGNYGYTF
TGTGCCAGCAGCGCCGGACAGGGCAACTATGGCTACACCTTC
>.|TRBD1|TRBJ1-5|TRBV7-9
CASSLEDRVGGNQPQHF
TGTGCCAGCAGCTTAGAGGACAGGGTGGGGGGAAATCAGCCCCAGCATTTT
>many|.|TRBJ1-5|TRBV20-1
CSARVRLDSRNQPQHF
TGCAGTGCTAGAGTCCGGTTGGACAGTCGGAATCAGCCCCAGCATTTT
>many|.|TRBJ2-3|TRBV11-2
CASSLDQGDTQYF
TGTGCCAGCAGCTTAGATCAGGGGGATACGCAGTATTTT
>many|TRBD1|TRBJ1-4|TRBV5-1
CASSLDRGPGEKLFF
TGCGCCAGCAGCTTGGACAGGGGGCCTGGTGAAAAACTGTTTTTT
>many|TRBD2|TRBJ2-3|TRBV20-1
CSARRLAGSTDTQYF
TGCAGTGCGCGACGGCTAGCGGGGAGCACAGATACGCAGTATTTT
>few|TRBD1|TRBJ2-7|TRBV2
CASSEALQGAEQYF
TGTGCCAGCAGTGAAGCGCTCCAGGGGGCCGAGCAGTACTTC
>few|.|TRBJ1-2|TRBV25-1
CASSEGAGANGYTF
TGTGCCAGCAGTGAAGGGGCAGGGGCGAATGGCTACACCTTC
>.|TRBD1|TRBJ1-1|TRBV19
CASSIDPRSGGTEAFF
TGTGCCAGTAGTATAGATCCTCGGTCAGGGGGCACTGAAGCTTTCTTT
>.|TRBD2|TRBJ2-1|TRBV10-3
CATSETSGVSYNEQFF
TGTGCCACCTCCGAGACTAGCGGGGTCTCCTACAATGAGCAGTTCTTC
>.|TRBD2|TRBJ2-1|TRBV27
CASRLLAGIFNEQFF
TGTGCCAGCAGGTTACTAGCGGGGATCTTCAATGAGCAGTTCTTC
>.|TRBD1|TRBJ2-3|TRBV6-1
CATDRDSTDTQYF
TGTGCCACCGACAGGGACAGCACAGATACGCAGTATTTT
>many|.|TRBJ2-1|TRBV11-2
CASSLETPYNEQFF
TGTGCCAGCAGCTTAGAGACTCCTTACAATGAGCAGTTCTTC
>.|.|TRBJ2-5|TRBV9
CASGLEGGGETQYF
TGTGCCAGCGGATTAGAGGGGGGGGGAGAGACCCAGTACTTC
>.|.|TRBJ1-4|TRBV20-1
CSASSVRGEKLFF
TGCAGTGCTAGTTCAGTCAGGGGTGAAAAACTGTTTTTT
>few|.|TRBJ1-1|TRBV7-6
CASSLVAGFRGPEAFF
TGTGCCAGCAGCTTAGTGGCCGGTTTTCGGGGCCCTGAAGCTTTCTTT
>many|TRBD1|TRBJ1-5|TRBV12-3/TRBV12-4
CASSPRAGGINQPQHF
TGTGCCAGCAGCCCTAGGGCAGGGGGTATCAATCAGCCCCAGCATTTT
>.|.|TRBJ1-1|TRBV16
CASSPDLYLNTEAFF
TGTGCCAGCAGCCCCGATCTGTACTTGAACACTGAAGCTTTCTTT
>many|TRBD1|TRBJ2-1|TRBV15
CATSKRDRVKNEQFF
TGTGCCACCAGCAAGCGGGACAGGGTGAAAAATGAGCAGTTCTTC
>few|.|TRBJ2-3|TRBV18
CASSPLGSTDTQYF
TGTGCCAGCTCACCACTGGGTAGCACAGATACGCAGTATTTT
>.|TRBD2|TRBJ2-5|TRBV3-1
CASSPSGHQMTSGQETQYF
TGTGCCAGCAGCCCATCCGGCCACCAAATGACTAGCGGACAAGAGACCCAGTACTTC
>few|.|TRBJ2-1|TRBV3-1
CASSQVNNEQFF
TGTGCCAGCAGCCAAGTGAACAATGAGCAGTTCTTC
>many|TRBD1|TRBJ2-7|TRBV6-1
CASRQPGQGSYEQYF
TGTGCCAGCAGGCAACCGGGACAGGGGTCCTACGAGCAGTACTTC
>.|.|TRBJ1-5|TRBV19
CANTVGHTIGPQHF
TGTGCCAATACAGTGGGACACACAATCGGGCCCCAGCATTTT
>many|.|TRBJ1-5|TRBV3-1
CASSLDTGSDQPQHF
TGTGCCAGCAGCCTAGACACGGGCTCGGATCAGCCCCAGCATTTT
>many|.|TRBJ2-5|TRBV7-3
CASSGRGDQETQYF
TGTGCCAGCAGCGGCAGGGGGGACCAAGAGACCCAGTACTTC
>many|TRBD1|TRBJ1-2|TRBV30
CAWSVGTGEKYGYTF
TGTGCCTGGAGTGTAGGGACAGGGGAAAAATATGGCTACACCTTC
>.|TRBD2|TRBJ2-7|TRBV20-1
CSASLGGRTYNEQYF
TGCAGTGCTAGCCTGGGCGGGAGGACCTACAACGAGCAGTACTTC
>.|TRBD1|TRBJ2-7|TRBV6-9
CASSYEGQGTYEQYF
TGTGCCAGCAGTTACGAAGGACAGGGAACCTACGAGCAGTACTTC
>few|TRBD1|TRBJ1-4|TRBV9
CASSARGTGGEKLFF
TGTGCCAGCAGCGCCCGGGGGACAGGGGGCGAAAAACTGTTTTTT
>many|.|TRBJ1-5|TRBV11-2
CASSRSYNQPQHF
TGTGCCAGCAGTCGGTCCTACAATCAGCCCCAGCATTTT